These T cell receptor beta chains were read from a single sample in a study of T cell repertoires in cytomegalovirus infection. What these receptors recognize is not known. TCRdb redid the calling of the reads with MiXCR, one entry per CDR3 protein. Of some 940,000 distinct CDR3 sequences in the sample, roughly 31% were seen once. The sample in question was cultured CD8+ T cells from PBMCs, obtained from culture after CMV antigen stimulation. Receptors were obtained from a human donor in good health (CMV status not recorded). Some clones in this sample may be carry-over from other donors' samples. The CDR3 runs from the conserved cysteine through the conserved F or W. The D gene is left open where the match is weak. Only some rows state a clone size, as once, few, many or a class for expanded clones.

>TRBV7-9|.|TRBD1|TRBJ2-7
CASSPLFGAGGYEQYF
TGTGCCAGCAGCCCCCTTTTCGGGGCAGGGGGCTACGAGCAGTACTTC
>TRBV28|.|.|TRBJ2-1
CASSFLAEDNEQFF
TGTGCCAGCAGTTTCCTAGCAGAAGACAATGAGCAGTTCTTC
>TRBV7-9|few|.|TRBJ2-5
CASRPRSTGGETQYF
TGTGCCAGCAGACCTAGATCGACAGGAGGGGAGACCCAGTACTTC
>TRBV12-3/TRBV12-4|.|TRBD1|TRBJ1-1
CASSLIRDRGFGEAFF
TGTGCCAGCAGTTTAATTAGGGACAGGGGATTCGGTGAAGCTTTCTTT
>TRBV28|few|.|TRBJ2-1
CASRNSGLSGNEQFF
TGTGCCAGCAGGAACTCGGGACTCAGTGGGAATGAGCAGTTCTTC
>TRBV6-4|few|.|TRBJ2-1
CASSDLGSYNEQFF
TGTGCCAGCAGTGACTTGGGGTCCTACAATGAGCAGTTCTTC
>TRBV11-1|few|.|TRBJ2-3
CASSLDFTTDTQYF
TGTGCCAGCAGCTTAGACTTTACCACAGATACGCAGTATTTT
>TRBV7-6|many|.|TRBJ2-7
CASSLGRDSSYEQYF
TGTGCCAGCAGCCTCGGGAGGGACAGCTCCTACGAGCAGTACTTC
>TRBV6-6|.|.|TRBJ1-4
CASSYPDLEATNEKLFF
TGTGCCAGCAGTTACCCGGATTTAGAAGCAACTAATGAAAAACTGTTTTTT
>TRBV7-7|.|.|TRBJ2-2
CASSFSLSGELFF
TGTGCTAGCAGCTTCAGTCTCTCCGGGGAGCTGTTTTTT
>TRBV4-1|.|.|TRBJ1-2
CASSQDGSLGYTF
TGCGCCAGCAGCCAAGATGGCTCACTCGGCTACACCTTC
>TRBV27|.|TRBD2|TRBJ2-1
CASSALGTSGAPSSYNEQFF
TGTGCCAGCAGTGCTTTGGGGACTAGCGGGGCGCCCAGCTCCTACAATGAGCAGTTCTTC
>TRBV10-3|few|TRBD1|TRBJ2-1
CAISQGAHEQFF
TGTGCCATCAGCCAGGGGGCCCATGAGCAGTTCTTC
>TRBV7-8|many|TRBD1|TRBJ2-1
CASSLGQLSYNEQFF
TGTGCCAGCAGCTTGGGACAGCTCTCCTACAATGAGCAGTTCTTC
>TRBV27|once|TRBD2|TRBJ2-3
CASSPSGGARGDTQYF
TGTGCCAGCAGCCCTAGCGGGGGGGCCAGGGGAGATACGCAGTATTTT
>TRBV5-1|few|TRBD1|TRBJ2-5
CASSLAPPGTGEKETQYF
TGCGCCAGCAGCTTAGCCCCCCCCGGGACAGGGGAGAAAGAGACCCAGTACTTC
>TRBV9|.|.|TRBJ2-2
CASKEVEGAGELFF
TGTGCCAGCAAGGAGGTAGAAGGAGCCGGGGAGCTGTTTTTT
>TRBV11-2|.|.|TRBJ2-1
CASSSSDRNLFF
TGTGCCAGCAGCTCCTCCGACCGAAATTTATTCTTC
>TRBV5-8|.|.|TRBJ1-1
CASSYYMGAFF
TGTGCCAGCAGCTACTATATGGGGGCTTTCTTT
>TRBV7-6|.|.|TRBJ2-2
CASSLRSGSRANSGELFF
TGTGCCAGCAGCTTACGCTCAGGGTCCAGAGCGAACTCCGGGGAGCTGTTTTTT
>TRBV10-3|many|.|TRBJ2-7
CAISDSGRGYEQYF
TGTGCCATCAGTGACTCGGGAAGGGGCTACGAGCAGTACTTC
>TRBV7-8|few|.|TRBJ2-7
CASSHRGHEQYF
TGTGCCAGCAGCCACCGGGGTCACGAGCAGTACTTC
>TRBV7-2|many|TRBD1|TRBJ2-1
CASSYRQGNNEQFF
TGTGCCAGCAGCTATAGACAGGGTAACAATGAGCAGTTCTTC
>TRBV7-6|many|.|TRBJ2-1
CASSRLRDDGSYNEQFF
TGTGCCAGCAGCCGTCTCAGGGATGACGGGTCCTACAATGAGCAGTTCTTC
>TRBV19|many|.|TRBJ1-5
CASSIGGEHNQPQHF
TGTGCCAGTAGTATAGGTGGTGAGCACAATCAGCCCCAGCATTTT
>TRBV4-1|few|TRBD1|TRBJ1-2
CASSHGRDSSFNGYTF
TGCGCCAGCAGCCACGGCCGGGACAGCTCCTTTAATGGCTACACCTTC
>TRBV5-6|.|.|TRBJ2-1
CASSPGAGHRKEQFF
TGTGCCAGCAGCCCCGGGGCCGGCCATCGGAAAGAGCAGTTCTTC
>TRBV7-6|few|.|TRBJ2-5
CASSLGGWQETQYF
TGTGCCAGCAGCTTAGGGGGGTGGCAAGAGACCCAGTACTTC
>TRBV5-1|.|TRBD2|TRBJ2-3
CASSLNLAGALSTDTQYF
TGCGCCAGCAGCTTGAACCTAGCGGGGGCTCTTAGCACAGATACGCAGTATTTT
>TRBV25-1|.|TRBD1|TRBJ1-2
CASTNPGGYGYTF
TGTGCCAGCACAAACCCAGGGGGGTATGGCTACACCTTC
>TRBV12-3/TRBV12-4|few|.|TRBJ1-5
CASSPGPLNQPQHF
TGTGCCAGCAGCCCGGGACCGTTAAATCAGCCCCAGCATTTT
>TRBV19|.|TRBD2|TRBJ2-7
CASKSAGGPYEQYF
TGTGCCAGTAAATCAGCGGGGGGGCCCTACGAGCAGTACTTC
>TRBV7-8|many|TRBD2|TRBJ2-5
CASSLGSGGTQETQYF
TGTGCCAGCAGCTTAGGCAGCGGGGGGACTCAAGAGACCCAGTACTTC
>TRBV5-1|few|TRBD2|TRBJ2-3
CASSLWTSGGGDTQYF
TGCGCCAGCAGCTTATGGACTAGCGGGGGAGGCGATACGCAGTATTTT
>TRBV2|many|TRBD2|TRBJ2-5
CASSEGSGGRKTQYF
TGTGCCAGCAGTGAAGGAAGCGGGGGGAGGAAGACCCAGTACTTC
>TRBV12-3/TRBV12-4|.|TRBD2|TRBJ2-1
CASSQLGTSDFNEQFF
TGTGCCAGCAGCCAACTGGGGACTAGCGACTTCAATGAGCAGTTCTTC
>TRBV28|.|.|TRBJ2-2
CASSLWWGATGELFF
TGTGCCAGCAGTTTATGGTGGGGTGCCACCGGGGAGCTGTTTTTT
>TRBV12-3/TRBV12-4|many|TRBD1|TRBJ1-1
CASRDRIRTEAFF
TGTGCCAGCAGGGACAGGATTCGGACTGAAGCTTTCTTT
>TRBV28|.|TRBD1|TRBJ2-3
CASSFDDRGDTQYF
TGTGCCAGCAGTTTCGACGACAGGGGAGATACGCAGTATTTT
>TRBV6-1|few|TRBD2|TRBJ2-1
CASRIRGGGHNEQFF
TGTGCCAGCAGGATACGGGGGGGCGGTCACAATGAGCAGTTCTTC
>TRBV7-9|few|.|TRBJ1-2
CASSPPGIHGYTF
TGTGCCAGCAGCCCTCCAGGGATCCATGGCTACACCTTC
>TRBV7-6|.|TRBD2|TRBJ2-3
CASSWTSGGALTDTQYF
TGTGCCAGCAGCTGGACTAGCGGGGGGGCCCTGACAGATACGCAGTATTTT
>TRBV7-6|.|TRBD2|TRBJ2-7
CASSLEGLATYEQYF
TGTGCCAGCAGCTTAGAGGGACTAGCAACCTACGAGCAGTACTTC
>TRBV7-6|many|.|TRBJ2-6
CASSLEVWARTSGANVLTF
TGTGCCAGCAGCTTAGAGGTTTGGGCTAGGACCTCTGGGGCCAACGTCCTGACTTTC
>TRBV12-5|few|.|TRBJ2-7
CASGFSGGAQSSYEQYF
TGTGCTAGTGGTTTCTCCGGAGGGGCACAAAGCTCCTACGAGCAGTACTTC
>TRBV19|few|.|TRBJ2-7
CASSIGYGNYEQYF
TGTGCCAGTAGTATAGGTTACGGGAACTACGAGCAGTACTTC